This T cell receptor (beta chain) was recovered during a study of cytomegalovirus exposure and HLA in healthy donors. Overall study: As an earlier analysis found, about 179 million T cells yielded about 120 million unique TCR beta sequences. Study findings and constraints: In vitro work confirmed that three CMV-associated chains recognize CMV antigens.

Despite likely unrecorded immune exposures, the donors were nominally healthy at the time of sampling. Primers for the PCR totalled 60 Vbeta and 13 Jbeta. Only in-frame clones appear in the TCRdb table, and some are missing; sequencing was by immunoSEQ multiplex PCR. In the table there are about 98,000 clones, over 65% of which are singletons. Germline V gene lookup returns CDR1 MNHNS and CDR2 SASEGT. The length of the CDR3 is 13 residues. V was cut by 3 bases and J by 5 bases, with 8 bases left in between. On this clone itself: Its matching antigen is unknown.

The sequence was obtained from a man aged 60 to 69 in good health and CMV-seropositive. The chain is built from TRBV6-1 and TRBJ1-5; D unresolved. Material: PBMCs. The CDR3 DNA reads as TGTGCCAGCAGTGAGTCCCACTATCAGCCCCAGCATTTT. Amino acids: CASSESHYQPQHF.